The following is a TCR beta chain sequence with its context. Only in-frame clones appear in the TCRdb table, and some are missing; sequencing was by immunoSEQ multiplex PCR. The sample contains 110,000 or so clones, about nine tenths of which appear only once. These data are taken from a study of control samples from healthy donors and cancer patients. The specimen sequenced was blood. This receptor was obtained from a human donor in good health. The donor label of this sample is uncertain.

CDR3 protein: CASSPSTLEAFF. DNA for the CDR3: TGTGCCAGCAGCCCGTCGACACTTGAAGCTTTCTTT. The gene calls are TRBV11-2 and TRBJ1-1; D is uncertain. Germline V CDR1 and CDR2: SGHAT, FQNNGV. With 5 bases removed from V and 7 bases from J, the gap between germline ends came to 11 bases. CDR3 length: 12 amino acids.